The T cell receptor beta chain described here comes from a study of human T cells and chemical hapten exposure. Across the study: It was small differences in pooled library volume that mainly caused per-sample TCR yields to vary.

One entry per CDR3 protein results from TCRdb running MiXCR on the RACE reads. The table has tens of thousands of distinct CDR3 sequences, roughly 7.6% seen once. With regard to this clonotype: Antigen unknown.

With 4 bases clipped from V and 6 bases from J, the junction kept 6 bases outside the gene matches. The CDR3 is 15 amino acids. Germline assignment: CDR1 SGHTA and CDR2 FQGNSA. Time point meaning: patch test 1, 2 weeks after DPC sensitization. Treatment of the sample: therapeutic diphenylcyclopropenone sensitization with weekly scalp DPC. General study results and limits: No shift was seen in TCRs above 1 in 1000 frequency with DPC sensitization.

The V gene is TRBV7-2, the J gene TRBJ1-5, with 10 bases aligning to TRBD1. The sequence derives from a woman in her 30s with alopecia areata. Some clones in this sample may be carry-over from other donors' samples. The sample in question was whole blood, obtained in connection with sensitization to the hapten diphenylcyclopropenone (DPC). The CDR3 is CASSSGTGASQPQHF. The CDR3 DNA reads TGTGCCAGCAGCTCGGGGACAGGGGCAAGTCAGCCCCAGCATTTT.